Here is one T cell receptor (beta chain) with its context. Using immunoSEQ multiplex PCR, the repertoire was profiled, and TCRdb retains in-frame clones only, with some absent. The sample consists of around 190,000 clones, 70% to 90% of them appearing once. The CDR3 extends over 15 amino acids. CDR1 is SGHVS, CDR2 FQNEAQ, per germline. J gave up 7 bases and V 1 base, and 6 bases lay outside the gene matches. These data originate in a study of blood T cell repertoires in COVID-19. Patients from Seattle were sampled longitudinally, starting during active infection. The chain couples TRBV7-8 to TRBJ2-7; 11 nucleotides align to TRBD1. The source material was peripheral blood. The TCR comes from a man in his fifties or sixties with COVID-19, enrolled during active disease. The CDR3 sequence: CASSLGGTGGLEQYF. CDR3 bases: TGTGCCAGCAGCTTAGGGGGGACAGGGGGACTAGAGCAGTACTTC. The full variable domain, with the rest looked up from reference TRBV7-8 and TRBJ2-7, is GAGVSQSPRYKVAKRGQDVALRCDPISGHVSLFWYQQALGQGPEFLTYFQNEAQLDKSGLPSDRFFAERPEGSVSTLKIQRTQQEDSAVYLCASSLGGTGGLEQYFGPGTRLTVT.